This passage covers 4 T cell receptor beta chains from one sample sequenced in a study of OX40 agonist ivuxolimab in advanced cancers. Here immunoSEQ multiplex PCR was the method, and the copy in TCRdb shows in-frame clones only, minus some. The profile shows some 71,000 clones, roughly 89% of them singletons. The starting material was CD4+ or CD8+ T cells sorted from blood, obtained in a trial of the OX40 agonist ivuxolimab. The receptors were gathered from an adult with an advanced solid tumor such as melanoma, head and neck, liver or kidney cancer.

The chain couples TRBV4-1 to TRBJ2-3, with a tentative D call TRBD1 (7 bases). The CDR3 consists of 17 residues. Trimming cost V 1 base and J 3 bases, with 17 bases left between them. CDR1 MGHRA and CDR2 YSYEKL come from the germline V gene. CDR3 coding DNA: TGCGCCAGCAGCCAAGGAATAGGAGGGGGCCGGACAGATACGCAGTATTTT. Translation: CASSQGIGGGRTDTQYF.

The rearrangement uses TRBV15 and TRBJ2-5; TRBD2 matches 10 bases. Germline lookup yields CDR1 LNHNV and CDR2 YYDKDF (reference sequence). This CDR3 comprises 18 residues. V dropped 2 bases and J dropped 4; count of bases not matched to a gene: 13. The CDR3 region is CATSRWGGGAGGRETQYF. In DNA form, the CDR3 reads TGTGCCACCAGCAGATGGGGAGGGGGAGCGGGAGGGCGAGAGACCCAGTACTTC.

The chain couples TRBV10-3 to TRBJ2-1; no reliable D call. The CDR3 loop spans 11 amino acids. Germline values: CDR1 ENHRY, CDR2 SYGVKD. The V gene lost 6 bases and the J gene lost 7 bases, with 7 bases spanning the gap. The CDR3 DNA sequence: TGTGCCATCAGCCAGGTTAATGAGCAGTTCTTC. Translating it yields CAISQVNEQFF.

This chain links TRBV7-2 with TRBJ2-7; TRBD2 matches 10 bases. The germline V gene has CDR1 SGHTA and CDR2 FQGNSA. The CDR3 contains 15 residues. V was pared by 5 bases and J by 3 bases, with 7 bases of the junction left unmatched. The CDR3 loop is CASSRGTSENYEQYF. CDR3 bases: TGTGCCAGCAGCCGCGGGACTAGCGAGAACTACGAGCAGTACTTC.